The clone carrying this T cell receptor (beta chain) was observed many times. The antigen is unknown. Universal primer sites and UMIs were introduced during 5'RACE template-switching synthesis of TCR cDNA. TCRdb passed the 5' RACE reads through MiXCR, listing each CDR3 protein once. The profile shows 27,000 or so distinct CDR3 sequences, approximately 4% of them singletons. V lost 5 bases and J lost 6, with 13 bases in between. Per the germline V gene, CDR1 is MNHNY and CDR2 is SVGAGI (reference sequence). CDR3 size: 13 residues. The data stem from a study of T cells after yellow fever vaccination. Study-wide results and caveats: The booster response re-showed most primary clones: 96% CD4, 88% CD8. The secondary T-cell response peaked on day 5, not day 15, but was weaker.

This chain joins TRBV6-6 and TRBJ1-2; possibly TRBD1 for D (6 bases). The input for sequencing was CD8+ T cells sorted from PBMCs, taken 5 days after the yellow fever booster vaccination. This receptor was identified in a man aged 25 to 40 who received the YFV17D yellow fever vaccine. The CDR3 reads CASSPTGYNGYTF. The DNA of the CDR3 is TGTGCCAGCAGTCCCACAGGGTATAATGGCTACACCTTC.